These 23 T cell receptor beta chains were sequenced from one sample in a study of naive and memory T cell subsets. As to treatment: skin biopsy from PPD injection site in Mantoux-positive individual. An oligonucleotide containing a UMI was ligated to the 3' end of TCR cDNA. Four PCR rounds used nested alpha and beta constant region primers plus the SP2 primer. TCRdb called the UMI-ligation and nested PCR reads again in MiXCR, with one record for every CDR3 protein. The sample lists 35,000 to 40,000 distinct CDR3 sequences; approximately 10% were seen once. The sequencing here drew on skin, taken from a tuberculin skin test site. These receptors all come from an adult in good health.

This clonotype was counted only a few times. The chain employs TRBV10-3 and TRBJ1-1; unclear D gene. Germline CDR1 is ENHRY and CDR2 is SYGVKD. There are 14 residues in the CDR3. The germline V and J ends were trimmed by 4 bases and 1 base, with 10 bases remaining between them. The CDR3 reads CAISAWAQNTEAFF. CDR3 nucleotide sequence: TGTGCCATCAGTGCCTGGGCACAGAACACTGAAGCTTTCTTT.

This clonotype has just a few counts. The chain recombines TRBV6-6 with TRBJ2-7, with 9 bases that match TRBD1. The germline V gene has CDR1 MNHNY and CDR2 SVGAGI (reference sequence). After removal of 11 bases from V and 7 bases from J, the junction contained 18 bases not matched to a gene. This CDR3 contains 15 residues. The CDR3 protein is CASLHRDREAREQYF. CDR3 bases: TGTGCCTCCCTCCACCGGGACAGGGAAGCGAGGGAGCAGTACTTC.

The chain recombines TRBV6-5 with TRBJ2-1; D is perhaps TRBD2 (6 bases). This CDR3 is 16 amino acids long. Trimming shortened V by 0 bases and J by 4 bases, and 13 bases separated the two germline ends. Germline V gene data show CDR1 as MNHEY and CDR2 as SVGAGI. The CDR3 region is CASSYSTGEIYNEQFF. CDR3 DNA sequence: TGTGCCAGCAGTTACTCCACGGGAGAAATTTACAATGAGCAGTTCTTC.

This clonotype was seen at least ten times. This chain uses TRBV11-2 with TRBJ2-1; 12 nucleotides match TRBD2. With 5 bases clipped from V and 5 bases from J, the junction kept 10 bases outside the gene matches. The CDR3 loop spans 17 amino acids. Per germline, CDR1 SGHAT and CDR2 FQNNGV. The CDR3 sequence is CASSHRLAGASHNEQFF. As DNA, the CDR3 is TGTGCCAGCAGCCATCGACTAGCGGGGGCCAGTCACAATGAGCAGTTCTTC.

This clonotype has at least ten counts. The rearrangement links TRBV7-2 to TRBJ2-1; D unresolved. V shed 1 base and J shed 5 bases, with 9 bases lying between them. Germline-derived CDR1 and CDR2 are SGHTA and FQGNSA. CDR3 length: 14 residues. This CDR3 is CASSLVSWHNEQFF. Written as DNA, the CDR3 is TGTGCCAGCAGCTTAGTTTCCTGGCACAATGAGCAGTTCTTC.

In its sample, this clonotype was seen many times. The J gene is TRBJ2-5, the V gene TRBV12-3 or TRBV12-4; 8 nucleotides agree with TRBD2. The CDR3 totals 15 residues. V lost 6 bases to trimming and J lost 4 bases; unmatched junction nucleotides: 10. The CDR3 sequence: CASSFLRGARETQYF. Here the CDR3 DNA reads TGTGCCAGCAGCTTTTTGCGGGGGGCCCGAGAGACCCAGTACTTC.

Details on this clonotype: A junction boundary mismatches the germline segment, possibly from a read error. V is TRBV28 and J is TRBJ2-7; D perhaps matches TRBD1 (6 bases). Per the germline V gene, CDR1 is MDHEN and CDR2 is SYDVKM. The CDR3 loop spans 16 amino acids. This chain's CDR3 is CASGTDGDKPYYERYF. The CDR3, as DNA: TGTGCCAGCGGTACTGACGGGGACAAACCCTACTACGAGCGGTACTTC. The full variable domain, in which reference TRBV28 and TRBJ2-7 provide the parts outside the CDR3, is DVKVTQSSRYLVKRTGEKVFLECVQDMDHENMFWYRQDPGLGLRLIYFSYDVKMKEKGDIPEGYSVSREKKERFSLILESASTNQTSMYLCASGTDGDKPYYERYFGPGTRLTVT.

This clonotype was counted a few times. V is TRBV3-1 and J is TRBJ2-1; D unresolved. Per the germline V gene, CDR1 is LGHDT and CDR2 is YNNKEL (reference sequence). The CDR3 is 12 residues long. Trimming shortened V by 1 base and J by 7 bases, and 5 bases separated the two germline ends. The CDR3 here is CASSQVWNEQFF. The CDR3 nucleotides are TGTGCCAGCAGCCAAGTTTGGAATGAGCAGTTCTTC.

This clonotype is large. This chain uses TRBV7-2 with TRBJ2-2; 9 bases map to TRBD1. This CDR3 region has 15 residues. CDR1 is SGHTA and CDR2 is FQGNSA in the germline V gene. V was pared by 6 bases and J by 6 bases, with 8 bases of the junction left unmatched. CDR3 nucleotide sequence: TGTGCCAGCAGTCCCGGGACAGGGCATTCCGGGGAGCTGTTTTTT. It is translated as CASSPGTGHSGELFF. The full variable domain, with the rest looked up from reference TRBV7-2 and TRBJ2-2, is GAGVSQSPSNKVTEKGKDVELRCDPISGHTALYWYRQSLGQGLEFLIYFQGNSAPDKSGLPSDRFSAERTGGSVSTLTIQRTQQEDSAVYLCASSPGTGHSGELFFGEGSRLTVL.

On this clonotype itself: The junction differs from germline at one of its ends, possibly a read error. This CDR3 reads CSARPTGGSGDTF. The CDR3 DNA reads as TGCAGTGCTAGACCCACAGGGGGTAGTGGCGACACCTTC. The chain employs TRBV20-1 and TRBJ1-2, with 8 positions matching TRBD1. Germline loops: CDR1 DFQATT, CDR2 SNEGSKA (reference sequence). This CDR3 contains 13 residues.

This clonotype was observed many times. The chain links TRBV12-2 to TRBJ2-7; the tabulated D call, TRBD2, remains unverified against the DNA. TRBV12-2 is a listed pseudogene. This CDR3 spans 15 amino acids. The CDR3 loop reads CASRLGGGAQEEQYF. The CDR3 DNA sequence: TGTGCAAGTCGCTTAGGCGGGGGGGCCCAGGAGGAGCAGTACTTC.

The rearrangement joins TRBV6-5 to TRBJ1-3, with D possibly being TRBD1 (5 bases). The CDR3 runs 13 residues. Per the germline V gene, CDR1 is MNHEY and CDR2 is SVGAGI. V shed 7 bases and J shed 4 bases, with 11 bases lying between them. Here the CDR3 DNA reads TGTGCCAGCAACCCAGGGTCAGGAAACACCATATATTTT. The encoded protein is CASNPGSGNTIYF.

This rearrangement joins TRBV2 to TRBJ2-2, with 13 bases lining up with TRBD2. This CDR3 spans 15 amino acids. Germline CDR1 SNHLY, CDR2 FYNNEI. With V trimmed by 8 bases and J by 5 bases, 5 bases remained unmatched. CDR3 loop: CASPLGLAGTGELFF. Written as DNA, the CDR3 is TGTGCCAGCCCCCTGGGACTAGCGGGAACCGGGGAGCTGTTTTTT.

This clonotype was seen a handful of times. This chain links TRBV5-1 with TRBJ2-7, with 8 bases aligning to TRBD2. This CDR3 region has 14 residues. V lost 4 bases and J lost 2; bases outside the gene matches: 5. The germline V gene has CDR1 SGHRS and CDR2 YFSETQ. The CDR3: CASSPGLDTYEQYF. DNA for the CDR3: TGCGCCAGCAGCCCGGGACTAGACACCTACGAGCAGTACTTC.

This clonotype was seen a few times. Here the CDR3 reads CASSEGVRNEQFF. DNA of the CDR3: TGTGCCAGCAGTGAAGGGGTTAGGAATGAGCAGTTCTTC. This chain links TRBV25-1 with TRBJ2-1; D uncertain. Trimming shortened V by 2 bases and J by 7 bases, and 9 bases separated the two germline ends. The CDR3 spans 13 residues. CDR1 MGHDK and CDR2 SYGVNS come from the germline V gene.

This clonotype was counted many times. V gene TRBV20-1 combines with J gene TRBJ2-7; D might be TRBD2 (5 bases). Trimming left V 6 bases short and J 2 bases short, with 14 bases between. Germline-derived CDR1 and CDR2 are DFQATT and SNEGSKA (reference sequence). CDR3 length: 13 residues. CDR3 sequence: CSAARPGTYEQYF. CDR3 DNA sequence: TGCAGTGCGGCGAGGCCGGGGACCTACGAGCAGTACTTC.

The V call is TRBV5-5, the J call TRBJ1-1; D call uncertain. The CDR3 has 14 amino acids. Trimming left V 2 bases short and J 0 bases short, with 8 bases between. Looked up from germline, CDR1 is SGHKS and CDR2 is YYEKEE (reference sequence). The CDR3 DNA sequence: TGTGCCAGCAGCTTTTTTAACTTGAACACTGAAGCTTTCTTT. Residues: CASSFFNLNTEAFF.

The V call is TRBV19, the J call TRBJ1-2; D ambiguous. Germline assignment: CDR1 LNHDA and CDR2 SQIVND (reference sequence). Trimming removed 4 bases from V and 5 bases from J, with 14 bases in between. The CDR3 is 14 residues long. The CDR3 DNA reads TGTGCCAGTAGTAACCCGGGTCTCTCTTATGGCTACACCTTC. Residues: CASSNPGLSYGYTF.

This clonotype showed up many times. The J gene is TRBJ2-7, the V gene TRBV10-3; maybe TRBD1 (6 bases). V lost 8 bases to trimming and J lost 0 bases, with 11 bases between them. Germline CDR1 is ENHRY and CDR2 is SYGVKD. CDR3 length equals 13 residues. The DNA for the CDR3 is TGTGCCATCGGCATAGGGGGCTCCTACGAGCAGTACTTC. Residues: CAIGIGGSYEQYF.

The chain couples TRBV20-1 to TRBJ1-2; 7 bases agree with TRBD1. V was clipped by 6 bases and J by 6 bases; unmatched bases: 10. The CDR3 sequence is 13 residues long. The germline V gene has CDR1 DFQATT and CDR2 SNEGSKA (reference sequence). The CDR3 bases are TGCAGTGCCTCAACAGGGGAATTCGATGGCTACACCTTC. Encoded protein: CSASTGEFDGYTF.

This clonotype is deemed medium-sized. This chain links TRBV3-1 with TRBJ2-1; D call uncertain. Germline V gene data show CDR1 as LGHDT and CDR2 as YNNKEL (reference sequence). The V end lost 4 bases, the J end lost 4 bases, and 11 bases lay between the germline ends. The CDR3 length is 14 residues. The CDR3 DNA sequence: TGTGCCAGCAGCCTTCTAGGGCAGTACAATGAGCAGTTCTTC. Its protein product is CASSLLGQYNEQFF.

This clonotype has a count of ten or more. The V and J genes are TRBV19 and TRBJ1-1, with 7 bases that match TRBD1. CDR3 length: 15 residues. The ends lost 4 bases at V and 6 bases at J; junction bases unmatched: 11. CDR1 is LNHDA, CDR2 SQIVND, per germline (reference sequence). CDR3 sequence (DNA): TGTGCCAGTAGTACCGGACAGGTCGTCGGCGCTGAAGCTTTCTTT. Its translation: CASSTGQVVGAEAFF.

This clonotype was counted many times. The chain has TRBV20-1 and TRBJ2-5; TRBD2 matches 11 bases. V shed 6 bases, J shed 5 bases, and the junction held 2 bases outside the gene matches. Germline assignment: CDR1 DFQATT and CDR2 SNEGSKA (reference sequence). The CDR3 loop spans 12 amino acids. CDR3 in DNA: TGCAGTGCCAGGACTAGCGGGGAGACCCAGTACTTC. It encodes CSARTSGETQYF.